This T cell receptor (beta chain) was recovered during a study of beta chain features in type 1 diabetes. The isolated RNA, all of it, was reverse transcribed, so expressed TCRB transcripts were what got sequenced. Generated by immunoSEQ multiplex PCR, the TCRdb table keeps only in-frame clones and is missing some. The sample consists of under 550,000 clones, about an eighth of them appearing once. The ends lost 6 bases at V and 4 bases at J; junction bases unmatched: 7. CDR3 size: 16 residues. Germline-derived CDR1 and CDR2 are SNHLY and FYNNEI. This chain links TRBV2 with TRBJ2-1; 12 nucleotides line up with TRBD2. The receptor's source is a woman under 30 in good health. The specimen sequenced was naive CD4+ T cells from blood. The CDR3 nucleotides are TGTGCCAGCAGATTCGGCCTAGCGGGAGGGTACAATGAGCAGTTCTTC. This sequence encodes CASRFGLAGGYNEQFF.